These 25 T cell receptor beta chains came from one sample sequenced in a study of memory B cells and T cells in multiple sclerosis (dated by TCRdb to between 2018 and 2020). After CFSE-labeled PBMCs were cultured without a stimulus, the autoproliferating (CFSEdim) and non-proliferating (CFSEhi) T cell fractions were sequenced separately. In total, roughly 4.5x10^7 CFSE-labeled PBMCs were cultured without stimulus for six to eight days, after which replicate wells were pooled. The library was obtained by the immunoSEQ multiplex PCR assay. Here the immuneACCESS table is served through TCRdb, limited to in-frame sequences with V and J called. Missing clones are a known gap in these copies; in checked studies unresolved V genes cover under half, and the rest lacks a known reason. The sample records fewer than 40,000 clones, around 88% of which are singletons. The ten largest account for less than 3% of the sample.

These receptors' targets are unknown. Sequences were obtained from PBMCs from blood kept in culture. Receptors were obtained from a human donor with multiple sclerosis.

This chain connects TRBV7-9 to TRBJ1-4; possibly TRBD1 for D (5 bases). Germline CDR1 is SEHNR and CDR2 is FQNEAQ (reference sequence). The CDR3 spans 15 residues. The ends were cut back, 4 bases at V and 5 bases at J, with 14 bases in the middle. CDR3 in amino acids: CASSSFRDPNEKLFF. CDR3 DNA: TGTGCCAGCAGCTCGTTCCGGGACCCGAATGAAAAACTGTTTTTT. Complete variable domain (other parts from reference TRBV7-9 and TRBJ1-4): DTGVSQNPRHKITKRGQNVTFRCDPISEHNRLYWYRQTLGQGPEFLTYFQNEAQLEKSRLLSDRFSAERPKGSFSTLEIQRTEQGDSAMYLCASSSFRDPNEKLFFGSGTQLSVL.

The chain recombines TRBV5-1 with TRBJ1-1, with a weak D call TRBD1 (5 bases). The CDR3 covers 14 residues. From germline, CDR1 is SGHRS and CDR2 YFSETQ. The germline V and J ends were trimmed by 7 bases and 1 base, with 14 bases remaining between them. This CDR3 is CASSSGARNTEAFF. CDR3 coding DNA: TGCGCCAGCTCTTCCGGGGCGAGGAACACTGAAGCTTTCTTT.

The V and J genes are TRBV7-6 and TRBJ2-7, with D possibly matching TRBD1 (6 bases). CDR3 size: 13 residues. The V end was cut by 5 bases, the J end by 6 bases, with 14 bases between. Germline V gene data show CDR1 as SGHVS and CDR2 as FNYEAQ. Here the CDR3 reads CASSATGPGEQYF. CDR3 nucleotide sequence: TGTGCCAGCAGCGCTACAGGGCCGGGCGAGCAGTACTTC.

This clone was observed a single time. CDR3 amino acids: CASSPPAVLIQYSLGEQFF. The CDR3 DNA sequence: TGTGCCAGCTCACCACCGGCGGTTTTAATCCAATACTCCCTTGGGGAGCAGTTCTTC. The gene calls are TRBV18 and TRBJ2-1, with unresolved D. From germline, CDR1 is KGHSH and CDR2 LQKENI. This CDR3 contains 19 residues. V lost 0 bases, J lost 10 bases, and 28 bases lay in between.

The table lists this clone with a few counts. This chain joins TRBV7-9 and TRBJ1-1, with 8 bases matching TRBD1. Germline CDR1 is SEHNR and CDR2 is FQNEAQ (reference sequence). The CDR3 sequence is 14 residues long. The V segment lost 1 base and the J segment 5 bases; nucleotides outside the gene matches: 3. The CDR3 coding sequence is TGTGCCAGCAGCTTAGTGCAGGGGGCAACTGAAGCTTTCTTT. Protein sequence: CASSLVQGATEAFF.

The chain has TRBV19 and TRBJ2-1, with D hard to call. Trimming took 3 bases from V and 7 from J, leaving 19 bases between them. The CDR3 contains 16 residues. CDR1 and CDR2 (germline): LNHDA, SQIVND (reference sequence). Here the CDR3 reads CASSISVNLIGNEQFF. The DNA of the CDR3 is TGTGCCAGTAGTATCAGTGTCAACCTCATCGGAAATGAGCAGTTCTTC.

This rearrangement joins TRBV19 to TRBJ1-4, with D hard to call. Germline values: CDR1 LNHDA, CDR2 SQIVND (reference sequence). V lost 4 bases and J lost 6, with 12 bases in between. The CDR3 runs to 14 residues. CDR3 residues: CASSTMVGYEKLFF. The CDR3 DNA sequence: TGTGCCAGTAGTACGATGGTAGGGTATGAAAAACTGTTTTTT.

The chain links TRBV18 to TRBJ1-2; possibly TRBD1 for D (5 bases). Trimming removed 3 bases from V and 1 base from J, with 6 bases in between. The CDR3 is made up of 13 amino acids. Germline CDR1 and CDR2: KGHSH and LQKENI. The chain's CDR3 is CASSPGDNYGYTF. CDR3 bases: TGTGCCAGCTCACCGGGGGATAACTATGGCTACACCTTC.

CDR3 coding DNA: TGTGCCACTCGGGCCCCTGATTCAACGCAGTATTTT. Translated, it gives CATRAPDSTQYF. This rearrangement joins TRBV5-4 to TRBJ2-3; D call uncertain. Trimming cost V 9 bases and J 9 bases, with 17 bases left between them. CDR1 SGHNT and CDR2 YYREEE come from the germline V gene (reference sequence). The CDR3 loop spans 12 amino acids. The whole variable domain, filled in from reference TRBV5-4 and TRBJ2-3, reads ETGVTQSPTHLIKTRGQQVTLRCSSQSGHNTVSWYQQALGQGPQFIFQYYREEENGRGNFPPRFSGLQFPNYSSELNVNALELDDSALYLCATRAPDSTQYFGPGTRLTVL.

This clone was found once. J is TRBJ2-7 and V is TRBV4-3, with D hard to call. Per the germline V gene, CDR1 is LGHNA and CDR2 is YSLEER. V lost 1 base to trimming and J lost 0 bases, with 4 bases between them. The CDR3 runs to 13 residues. The DNA of the CDR3 is TGCGCCAGCAGCCAAGGCCTCTCCTACGAGCAGTACTTC. Its protein is CASSQGLSYEQYF.

The chain uses TRBV19 and TRBJ2-4; 8 bases match TRBD1. The germline gives CDR1 LNHDA, CDR2 SQIVND (reference sequence). CDR3 size: 16 residues. Trimming at V came to 5 bases and at J to 3 bases, leaving 9 bases not matched to a gene. CDR3 sequence (DNA): TGTGCCAGTAGTGACGACAGGGGAGTTGGCAAAAACATTCAGTACTTC. Translating it yields CASSDDRGVGKNIQYF.

This CDR3 reads CATSSPGGFNEQFF. CDR3 DNA sequence: TGTGCCACCAGCTCCCCTGGGGGTTTCAATGAGCAGTTCTTC. This rearrangement joins TRBV15 to TRBJ2-1, with D perhaps TRBD1 or TRBD2 (5 bases each). V was clipped by 5 bases and J by 6 bases, with 14 bases between them. In germline, CDR1 is LNHNV, CDR2 YYDKDF (reference sequence). The CDR3 sequence is 14 residues long.

The J gene is TRBJ2-7, the V gene TRBV5-1; 11 bases match TRBD1. Per the germline V gene, CDR1 is SGHRS and CDR2 is YFSETQ. The CDR3 spans 15 residues. V shed 1 base, J shed 5 bases, and the junction held 5 bases outside the gene matches. The CDR3 DNA is TGCGCCAGCAGCTTGAGCGGACAGGGGGCCCACGAGCAGTACTTC. This translates into CASSLSGQGAHEQYF.

The gene calls are TRBV11-2 and TRBJ2-3, with 9 positions matching TRBD2. There are 15 residues in the CDR3. V lost 4 bases and J lost 4; bases outside the gene matches: 6. Germline CDR1 is SGHAT and CDR2 is FQNNGV. The CDR3 here is CASSSGRTSADTQYF. CDR3 DNA: TGTGCCAGCAGCTCAGGCAGGACTAGCGCAGATACGCAGTATTTT.

The chain is built from TRBV4-2 and TRBJ2-7; no clear D. This CDR3 spans 13 amino acids. V was clipped by 0 bases and J by 7 bases, with 10 bases between them. Germline CDR1 and CDR2: LGHNA and YNFKEQ. For the CDR3, the DNA is TGTGCCAGCAGCCAAGATTACGGCCTGGAGCAGTACTTC. Its translation is CASSQDYGLEQYF.

The chain is built from TRBV10-3 and TRBJ2-6; the D gene is possibly TRBD1 (6 bases). The germline gives CDR1 ENHRY, CDR2 SYGVKD. V was clipped by 10 bases and J by 1 base, with 11 bases between them. The CDR3 is 14 residues long. DNA of the CDR3: TGTGCCACCGTACAGGGATCTGGGGCCAACGTCCTGACTTTC. Its protein is CATVQGSGANVLTF.

The V and J genes are TRBV19 and TRBJ1-6; D is perhaps TRBD1 (5 bases). Trimming shortened V by 3 bases and J by 5 bases, and 8 bases separated the two germline ends. This CDR3 has 14 amino acids. CDR1 LNHDA and CDR2 SQIVND come from the germline V gene (reference sequence). CDR3 region: CASSMGRDNSPLHF. CDR3 sequence (DNA): TGTGCCAGTAGTATGGGCAGGGATAATTCACCCCTCCACTTT.

The gene calls are TRBV6-1 and TRBJ1-2; 8 positions match TRBD1. This CDR3 has 13 residues. CDR1 is MNHNS and CDR2 is SASEGT in the germline V gene. V was pared by 2 bases and J by 7 bases, with 3 bases of the junction left unmatched. CDR3 protein: CASSEQGARGYTF. CDR3 nucleotide sequence: TGTGCCAGCAGTGAACAGGGGGCTCGTGGCTACACCTTC.

The chain couples TRBV27 to TRBJ2-1; 8 nucleotides match TRBD2. This CDR3 is 16 amino acids long. CDR1 MNHEY and CDR2 SMNVEV come from the germline V gene (reference sequence). The J segment lost 7 bases and the V segment lost 4 bases, leaving 12 bases of the junction unmatched. The CDR3 is CASSSISSSGRNEQFF. CDR3 DNA sequence: TGTGCCAGCAGTTCGATTTCGTCTAGCGGGCGTAATGAGCAGTTCTTC.

This chain uses TRBV4-1 with TRBJ2-7; D call uncertain. The length of the CDR3 is 16 residues. Trimming stripped 0 bases from V and 2 bases from J, with 14 bases between. The germline V gene encodes CDR1 MGHRA and CDR2 YSYEKL. Here the CDR3 reads CASSQDWKGSPYEQYF. The CDR3 DNA reads TGCGCCAGCAGCCAAGATTGGAAGGGTAGTCCCTACGAGCAGTACTTC.

The V gene is TRBV10-3, the J gene TRBJ2-7; TRBD1 matches at 7 bases. Germline CDR1 ENHRY, CDR2 SYGVKD. The CDR3 covers 14 residues. V gave up 6 bases and J gave up 1 base; unmatched junction bases: 6. CDR3 region: CAISPRDSSYEQYF. In nucleotides, the CDR3 is TGTGCCATCAGCCCCCGGGACAGTTCCTACGAGCAGTACTTC.

The chain's CDR3 is CASSPEGQPDQPQHF. The CDR3 coding sequence is TGTGCCAGCAGTCCCGAGGGACAACCAGATCAGCCCCAGCATTTT. V is TRBV28 and J is TRBJ1-5, with a possible D match to TRBD1 (6 bases). Germline V gene sequence: CDR1 MDHEN, CDR2 SYDVKM. V was shortened by 5 bases and J by 5 bases, with 16 bases between the two germline ends. CDR3 length equals 15 residues.

The count of this clone is one. The rearrangement links TRBV10-2 to TRBJ1-1; 7 nucleotides agree with TRBD1. The CDR3 is 14 residues long. Germline assignment: CDR1 WSHSY and CDR2 SAAADI. V was pared by 6 bases and J by 4 bases, with 8 bases of the junction left unmatched. DNA for the CDR3: TGCGCCAGCAGCGTCCACAGGGGTGGCACTGAAGCTTTCTTT. Translating gives CASSVHRGGTEAFF.

The chain joins TRBV2 to TRBJ2-3, with a possible D match to TRBD1 (8 bases). Between the trimmed V and J ends, which lost 4 bases and 6 bases, there was a span of 20 bases. The CDR3 runs to 16 residues. From germline, CDR1 is SNHLY and CDR2 FYNNEI. The CDR3, as DNA: TGTGCCAGCAGTGGACAGGGGACTACGTTTGGGGATACGCAGTATTTT. Protein sequence: CASSGQGTTFGDTQYF.

The chain couples TRBV7-2 to TRBJ1-1; D gene unclear. The CDR3 runs 11 residues. The germline V and J ends were trimmed by 2 bases and 10 bases, with 8 bases remaining between them. Germline V gene data show CDR1 as SGHTA and CDR2 as FQGNSA. CDR3 sequence: CASSLTAGAFF. As DNA, the CDR3 is TGTGCCAGCAGCTTAACGGCAGGAGCTTTCTTT.